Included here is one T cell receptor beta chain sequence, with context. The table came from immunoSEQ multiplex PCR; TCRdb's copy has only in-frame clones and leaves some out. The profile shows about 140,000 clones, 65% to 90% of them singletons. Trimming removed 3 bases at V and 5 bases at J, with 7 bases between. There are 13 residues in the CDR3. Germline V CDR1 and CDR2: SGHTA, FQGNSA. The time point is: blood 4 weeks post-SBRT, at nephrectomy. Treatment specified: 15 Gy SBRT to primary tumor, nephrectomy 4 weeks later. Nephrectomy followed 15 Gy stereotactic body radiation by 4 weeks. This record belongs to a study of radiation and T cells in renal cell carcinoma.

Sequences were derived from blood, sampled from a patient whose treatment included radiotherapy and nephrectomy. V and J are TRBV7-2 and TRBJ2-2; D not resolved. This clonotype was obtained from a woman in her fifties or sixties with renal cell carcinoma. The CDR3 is CASSFSRTGELFF. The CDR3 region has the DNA TGTGCCAGCAGCTTCAGTCGGACCGGGGAGCTGTTTTTT.